This T cell receptor (beta chain) derives from a study of beta chain features in type 1 diabetes. The study's findings and limits: Researchers reported that naive, central memory and Treg TCRB repertoires appeared more similar in patients than in healthy donors. Patients with Type 1 diabetes showed moderately but significantly shorter TCRB CDR3s in all four CD4+ subsets.

As every portion of the isolated RNA was reverse transcribed, the sequencing read expressed TCRB transcripts. Data came from immunoSEQ multiplex PCR; TCRdb stores just in-frame clones and leaves some out. Of a few hundred thousand clones in the sample, about 26% were seen once. The CDR3 totals 12 residues. Germline trimming cut 5 bases from V and 7 bases from J; bases unmatched to any gene: 3. CDR1 and CDR2 from the germline V gene are SQVTM and ANQGSEA. With regard to this clone: Its antigen is currently unknown.

Every donor provided one heparinised blood draw, which averaged roughly 120 mL. Purity (above 95%) was reached by all sorted populations. The clonotype was recovered from a man aged 25-45 years in good health. The sequencing sample was made of central memory CD4+ T cells from blood. This chain joins TRBV29-1 and TRBJ1-1; TRBD1 matches at 11 bases. CDR3 nucleotides: TGCAGCGTTTGGGGACAGGGGGATGAAGCTTTCTTT. It translates to CSVWGQGDEAFF. Based on the CDR3 plus reference TRBV29-1 and TRBJ1-1, the full variable domain is SAVISQKPSRDICQRGTSLTIQCQVDSQVTMMFWYRQQPGQSLTLIATANQGSEATYESGFVIDKFPISRPNLTFSTLTVSNMSPEDSSIYLCSVWGQGDEAFFGQGTRLTVV.